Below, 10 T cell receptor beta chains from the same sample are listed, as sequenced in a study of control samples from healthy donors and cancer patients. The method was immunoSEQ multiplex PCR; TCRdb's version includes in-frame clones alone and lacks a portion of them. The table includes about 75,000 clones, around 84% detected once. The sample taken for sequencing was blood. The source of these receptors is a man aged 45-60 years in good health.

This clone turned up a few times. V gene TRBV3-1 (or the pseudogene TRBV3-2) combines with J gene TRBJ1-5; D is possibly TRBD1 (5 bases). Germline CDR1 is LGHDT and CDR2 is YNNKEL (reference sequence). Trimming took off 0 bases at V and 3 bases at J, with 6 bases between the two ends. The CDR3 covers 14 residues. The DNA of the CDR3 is TGTGCCAGCAGCCAAGACAGGGTCAATCAGCCCCAGCATTTT. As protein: CASSQDRVNQPQHF.

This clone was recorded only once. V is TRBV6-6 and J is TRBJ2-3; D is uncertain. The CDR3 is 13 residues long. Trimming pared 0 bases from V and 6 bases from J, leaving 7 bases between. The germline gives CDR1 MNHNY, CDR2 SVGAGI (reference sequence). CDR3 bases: TGTGCCAGCAGTTACTCTGCTGGGGATACGCAGTATTTT. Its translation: CASSYSAGDTQYF.

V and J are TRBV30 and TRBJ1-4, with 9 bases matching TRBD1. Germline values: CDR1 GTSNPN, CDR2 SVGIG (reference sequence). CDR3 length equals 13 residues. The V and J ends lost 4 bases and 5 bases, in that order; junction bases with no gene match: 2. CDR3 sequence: CAWTGTGNEKLFF. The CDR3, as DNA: TGTGCCTGGACCGGGACAGGGAATGAAAAACTGTTTTTT.

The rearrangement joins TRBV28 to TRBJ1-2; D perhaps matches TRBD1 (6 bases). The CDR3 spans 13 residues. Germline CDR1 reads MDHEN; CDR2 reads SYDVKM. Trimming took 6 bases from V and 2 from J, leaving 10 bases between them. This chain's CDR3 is CASRTTGNYGYTF. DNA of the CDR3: TGTGCCAGCAGAACCACAGGGAACTATGGCTACACCTTC.

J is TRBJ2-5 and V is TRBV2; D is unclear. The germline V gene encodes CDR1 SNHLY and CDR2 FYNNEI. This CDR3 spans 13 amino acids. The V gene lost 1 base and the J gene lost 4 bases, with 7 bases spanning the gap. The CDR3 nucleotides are TGTGCCAGCAGTGAAGAGGGCACAGAGACCCAGTACTTC. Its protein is CASSEEGTETQYF.

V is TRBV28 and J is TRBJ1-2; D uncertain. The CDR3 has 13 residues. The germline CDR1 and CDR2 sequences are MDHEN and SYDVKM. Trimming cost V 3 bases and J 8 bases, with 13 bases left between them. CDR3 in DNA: TGTGCCAGCAGTTTCATGGTTTCCTCCGGCTACACCTTC. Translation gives CASSFMVSSGYTF.

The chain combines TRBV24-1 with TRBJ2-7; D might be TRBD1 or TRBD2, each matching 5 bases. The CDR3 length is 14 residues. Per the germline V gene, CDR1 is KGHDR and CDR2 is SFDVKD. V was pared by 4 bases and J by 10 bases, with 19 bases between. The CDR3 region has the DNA TGTGCCACCAGTGAGGACGGGACGGAGTTGTATCAGTACTTC. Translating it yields CATSEDGTELYQYF.

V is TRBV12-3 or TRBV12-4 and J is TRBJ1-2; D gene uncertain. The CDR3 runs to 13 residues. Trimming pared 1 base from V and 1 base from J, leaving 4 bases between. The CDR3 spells CASSLGNNYGYTF. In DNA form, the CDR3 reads TGTGCCAGCAGTTTAGGCAATAACTATGGCTACACCTTC.

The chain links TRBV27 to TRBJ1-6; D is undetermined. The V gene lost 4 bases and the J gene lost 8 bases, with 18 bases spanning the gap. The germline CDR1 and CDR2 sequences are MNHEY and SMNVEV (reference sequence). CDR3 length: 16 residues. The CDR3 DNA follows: TGTGCCAGCAGTTCACTTGGATCTCCTATGGATTCACCCCTCCACTTT. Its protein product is CASSSLGSPMDSPLHF.

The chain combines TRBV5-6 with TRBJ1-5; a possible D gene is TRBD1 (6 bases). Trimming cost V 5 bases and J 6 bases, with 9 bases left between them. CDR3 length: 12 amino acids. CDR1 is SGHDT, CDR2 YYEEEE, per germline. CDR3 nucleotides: TGTGCCAGCAGTTACAGGGCTCAGCCCCAGCATTTT. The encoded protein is CASSYRAQPQHF.